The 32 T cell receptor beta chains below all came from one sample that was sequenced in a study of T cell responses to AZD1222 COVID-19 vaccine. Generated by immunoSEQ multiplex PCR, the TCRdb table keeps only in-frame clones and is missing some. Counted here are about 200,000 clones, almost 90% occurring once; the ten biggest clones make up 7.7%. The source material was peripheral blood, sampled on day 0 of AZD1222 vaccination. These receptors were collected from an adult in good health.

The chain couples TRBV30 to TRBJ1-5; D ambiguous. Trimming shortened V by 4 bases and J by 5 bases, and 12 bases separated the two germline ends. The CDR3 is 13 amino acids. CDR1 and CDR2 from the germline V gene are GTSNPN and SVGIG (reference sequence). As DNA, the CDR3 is TGTGCCTGGAATTCCCTCCGAGATCAGCCCCAGCATTTT. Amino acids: CAWNSLRDQPQHF.

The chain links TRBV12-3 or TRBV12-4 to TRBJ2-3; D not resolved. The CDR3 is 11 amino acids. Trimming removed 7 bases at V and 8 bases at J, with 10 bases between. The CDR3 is CASKDAFTQYF. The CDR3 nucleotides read TGTGCCAGCAAGGATGCCTTTACGCAGTATTTT.

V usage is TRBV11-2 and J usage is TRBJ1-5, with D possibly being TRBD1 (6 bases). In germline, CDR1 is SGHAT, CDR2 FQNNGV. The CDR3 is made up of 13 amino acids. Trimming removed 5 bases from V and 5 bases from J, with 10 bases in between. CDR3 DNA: TGTGCCAGCAGCCGGGACACCGATCAGCCCCAGCATTTT. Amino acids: CASSRDTDQPQHF.

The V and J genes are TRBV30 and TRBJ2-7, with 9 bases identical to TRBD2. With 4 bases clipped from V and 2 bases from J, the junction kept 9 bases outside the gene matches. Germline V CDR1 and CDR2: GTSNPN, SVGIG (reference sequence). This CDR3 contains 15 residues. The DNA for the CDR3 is TGTGCCTGGAAGAGAGCGGGGGGCCTTACCTACGAGCAGTACTTC. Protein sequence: CAWKRAGGLTYEQYF.

CDR3 sequence: CASSQGSDSGNTIYF. In DNA, the CDR3 is TGTGCCAGCAGCCAGGGATCTGACTCTGGAAACACCATATATTTT. This sequence joins TRBV3-1 (or the pseudogene TRBV3-2) and TRBJ1-3; no clear D gene. Trimming took off 3 bases at V and 0 bases at J, with 9 bases between the two ends. There are 15 residues in the CDR3. The germline V gene encodes CDR1 LGHDT and CDR2 YNNKEL (reference sequence).

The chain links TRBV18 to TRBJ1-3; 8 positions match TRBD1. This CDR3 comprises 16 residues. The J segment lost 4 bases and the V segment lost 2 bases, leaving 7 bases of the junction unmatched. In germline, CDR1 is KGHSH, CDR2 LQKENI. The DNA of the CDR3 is TGTGCCAGCTCACCAGGACAGGGTCCTATCGGAAACACCATATATTTT. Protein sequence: CASSPGQGPIGNTIYF.

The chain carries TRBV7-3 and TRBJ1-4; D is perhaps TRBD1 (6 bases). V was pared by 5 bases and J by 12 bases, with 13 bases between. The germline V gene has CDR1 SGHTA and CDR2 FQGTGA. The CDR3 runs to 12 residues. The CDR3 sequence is CASSQPPGELFF. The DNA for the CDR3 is TGTGCCAGCAGCCAGCCCCCAGGGGAACTGTTTTTT.

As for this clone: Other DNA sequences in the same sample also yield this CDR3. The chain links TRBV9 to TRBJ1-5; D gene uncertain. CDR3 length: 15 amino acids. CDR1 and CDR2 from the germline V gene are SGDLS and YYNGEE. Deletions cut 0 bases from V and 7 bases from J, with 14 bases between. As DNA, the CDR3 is TGTGCCAGCAGCGTAGGGGAAGGGTTGAGGCAGCCCCAGCATTTT. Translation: CASSVGEGLRQPQHF. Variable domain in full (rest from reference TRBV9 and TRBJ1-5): DSGVTQTPKHLITATGQRVTLRCSPRSGDLSVYWYQQSLDQGLQFLIQYYNGEERAKGNILERFSAQQFPDLHSELNLSSLELGDSALYFCASSVGEGLRQPQHFGDGTRLSIL.

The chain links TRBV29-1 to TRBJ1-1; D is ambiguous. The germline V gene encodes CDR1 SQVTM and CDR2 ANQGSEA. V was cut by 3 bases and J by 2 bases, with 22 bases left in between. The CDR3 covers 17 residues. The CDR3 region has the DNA TGCAGCGTTGATAAGTTTTTGGTCTCAGAGATCAACACTGAAGCTTTCTTT. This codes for CSVDKFLVSEINTEAFF. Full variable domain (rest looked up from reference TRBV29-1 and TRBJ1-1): SAVISQKPSRDICQRGTSLTIQCQVDSQVTMMFWYRQQPGQSLTLIATANQGSEATYESGFVIDKFPISRPNLTFSTLTVSNMSPEDSSIYLCSVDKFLVSEINTEAFFGQGTRLTVV.

CDR3 loop: CASSYRGRIPYEQYF. For the CDR3, the DNA is TGTGCCAGCAGCTACAGGGGTAGAATTCCCTACGAGCAGTACTTC. J is TRBJ2-7 and V is TRBV3-1 (or the pseudogene TRBV3-2), with 7 bases fitting TRBD1. The CDR3 totals 15 residues. The junction had 9 bases not matched to a gene; V was cut back by 5 bases and J by 2 bases. Germline-derived CDR1 and CDR2 are LGHDT and YNNKEL (reference sequence).

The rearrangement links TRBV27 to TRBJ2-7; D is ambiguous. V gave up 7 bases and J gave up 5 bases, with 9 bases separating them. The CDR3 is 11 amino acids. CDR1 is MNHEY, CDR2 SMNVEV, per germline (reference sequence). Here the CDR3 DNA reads TGTGCCAGCAAAGGCGGAGACGAGCAGTACTTC. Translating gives CASKGGDEQYF.

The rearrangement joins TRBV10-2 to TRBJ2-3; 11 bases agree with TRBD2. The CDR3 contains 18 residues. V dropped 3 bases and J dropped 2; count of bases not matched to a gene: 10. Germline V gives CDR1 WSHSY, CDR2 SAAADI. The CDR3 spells CASSERRLAGRNTDTQYF. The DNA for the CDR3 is TGCGCCAGCAGTGAACGGAGACTAGCGGGGAGAAACACAGATACGCAGTATTTT.

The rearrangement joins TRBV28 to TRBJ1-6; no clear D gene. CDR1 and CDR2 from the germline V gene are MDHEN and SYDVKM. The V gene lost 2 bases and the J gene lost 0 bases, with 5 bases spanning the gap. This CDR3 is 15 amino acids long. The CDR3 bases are TGTGCCAGCAGTTTACCTAGCTCCTATAATTCACCCCTCCACTTT. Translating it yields CASSLPSSYNSPLHF.

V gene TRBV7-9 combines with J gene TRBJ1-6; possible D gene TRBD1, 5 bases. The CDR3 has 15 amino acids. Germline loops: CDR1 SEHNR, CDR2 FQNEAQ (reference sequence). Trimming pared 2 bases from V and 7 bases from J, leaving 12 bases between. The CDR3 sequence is CASSLFVQGNSPLHF. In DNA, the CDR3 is TGTGCCAGCAGCTTATTTGTCCAGGGAAATTCACCCCTCCACTTT.

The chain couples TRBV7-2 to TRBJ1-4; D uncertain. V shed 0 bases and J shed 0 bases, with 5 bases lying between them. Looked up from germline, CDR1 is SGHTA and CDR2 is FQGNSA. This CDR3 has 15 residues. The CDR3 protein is CASSLAGTTNEKLFF. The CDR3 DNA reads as TGTGCCAGCAGCTTAGCCGGGACAACTAATGAAAAACTGTTTTTT.

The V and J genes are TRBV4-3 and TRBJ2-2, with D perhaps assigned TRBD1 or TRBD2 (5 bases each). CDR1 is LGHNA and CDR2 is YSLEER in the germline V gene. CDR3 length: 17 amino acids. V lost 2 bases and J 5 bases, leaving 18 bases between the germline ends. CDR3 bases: TGCGCCAGCAGCCAAACCCTCGGGGCAGGGCTTACCGGGGAGCTGTTTTTT. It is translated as CASSQTLGAGLTGELFF.

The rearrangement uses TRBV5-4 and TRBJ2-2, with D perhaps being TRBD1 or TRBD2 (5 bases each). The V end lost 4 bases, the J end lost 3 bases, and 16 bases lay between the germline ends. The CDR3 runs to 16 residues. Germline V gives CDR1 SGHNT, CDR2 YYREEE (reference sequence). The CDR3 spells CASSNGWGKDTGELFF. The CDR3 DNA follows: TGTGCCAGCAGCAACGGCTGGGGGAAAGACACCGGGGAGCTGTTTTTT.

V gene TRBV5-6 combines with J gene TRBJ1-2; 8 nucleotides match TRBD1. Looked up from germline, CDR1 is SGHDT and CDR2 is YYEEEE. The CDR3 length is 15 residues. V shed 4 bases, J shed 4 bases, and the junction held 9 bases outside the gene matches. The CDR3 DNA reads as TGTGCCAGCAGCAAGGGCGTTGACAGGGGCTATGGCTACACCTTC. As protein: CASSKGVDRGYGYTF.

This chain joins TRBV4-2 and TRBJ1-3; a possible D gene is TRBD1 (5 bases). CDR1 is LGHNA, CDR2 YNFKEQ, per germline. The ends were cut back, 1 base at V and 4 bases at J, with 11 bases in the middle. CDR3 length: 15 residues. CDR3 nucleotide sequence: TGTGCCAGCAGCCAAGGGGGGGGTACCGGAAACACCATATATTTT. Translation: CASSQGGGTGNTIYF.

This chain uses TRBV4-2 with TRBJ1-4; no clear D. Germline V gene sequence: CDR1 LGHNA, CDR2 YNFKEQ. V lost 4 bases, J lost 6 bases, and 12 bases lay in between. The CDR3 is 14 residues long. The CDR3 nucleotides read TGTGCCAGCAGCCCAGAAGAGGAAGATGAAAAACTGTTTTTT. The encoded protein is CASSPEEEDEKLFF.

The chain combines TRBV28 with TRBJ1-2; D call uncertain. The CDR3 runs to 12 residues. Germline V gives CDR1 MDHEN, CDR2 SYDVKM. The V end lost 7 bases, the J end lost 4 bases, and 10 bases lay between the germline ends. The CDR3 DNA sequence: TGTGCCAGCACCCCCCGGTCCTATGGCTACACCTTC. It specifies CASTPRSYGYTF.

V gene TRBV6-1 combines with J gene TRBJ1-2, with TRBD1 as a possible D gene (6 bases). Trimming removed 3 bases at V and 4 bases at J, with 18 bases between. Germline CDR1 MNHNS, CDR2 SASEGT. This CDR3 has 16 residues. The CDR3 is CASSESNAGTRYGYTF. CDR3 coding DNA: TGTGCCAGCAGTGAGTCGAACGCCGGGACACGCTATGGCTACACCTTC.

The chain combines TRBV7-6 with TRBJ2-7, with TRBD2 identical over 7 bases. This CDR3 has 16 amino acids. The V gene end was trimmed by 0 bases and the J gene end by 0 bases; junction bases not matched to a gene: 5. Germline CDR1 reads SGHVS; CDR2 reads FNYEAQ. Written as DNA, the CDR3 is TGTGCCAGCAGCTTAGCGCCGGGACTACTCTCCTACGAGCAGTACTTC. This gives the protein CASSLAPGLLSYEQYF.

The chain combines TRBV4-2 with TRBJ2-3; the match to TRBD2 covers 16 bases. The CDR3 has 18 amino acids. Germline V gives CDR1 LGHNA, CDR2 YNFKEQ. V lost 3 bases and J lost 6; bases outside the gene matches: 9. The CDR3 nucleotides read TGTGCCAGCAGCCAGAACCCGGGACTAGCGGGGGGGCAGGATACGCAGTATTTT. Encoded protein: CASSQNPGLAGGQDTQYF.

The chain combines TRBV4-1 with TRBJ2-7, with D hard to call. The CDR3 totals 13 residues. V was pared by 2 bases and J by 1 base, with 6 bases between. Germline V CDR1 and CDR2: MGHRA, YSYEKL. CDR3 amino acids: CASSQWVSYEQYF. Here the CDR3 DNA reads TGCGCCAGCAGCCAATGGGTATCCTACGAGCAGTACTTC.

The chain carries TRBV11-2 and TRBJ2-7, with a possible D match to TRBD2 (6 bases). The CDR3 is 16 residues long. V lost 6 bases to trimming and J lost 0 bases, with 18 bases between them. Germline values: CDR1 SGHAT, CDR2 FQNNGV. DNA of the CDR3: TGTGCCAGCAGAAAACTAGCAGGTGCCAGCTCCTACGAGCAGTACTTC. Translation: CASRKLAGASSYEQYF.

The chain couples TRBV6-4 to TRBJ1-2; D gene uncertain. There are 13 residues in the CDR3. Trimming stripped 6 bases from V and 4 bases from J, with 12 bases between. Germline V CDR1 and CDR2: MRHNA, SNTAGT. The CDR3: CASSESGSYGYTF. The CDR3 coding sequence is TGTGCCAGCAGCGAATCAGGATCCTATGGCTACACCTTC.

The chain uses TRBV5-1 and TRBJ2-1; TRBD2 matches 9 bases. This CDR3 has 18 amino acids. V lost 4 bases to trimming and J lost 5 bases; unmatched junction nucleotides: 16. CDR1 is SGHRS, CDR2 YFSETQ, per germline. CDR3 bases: TGCGCCAGCAGCGCCTCCGGGACTAGCCCGTGGGGGGACAATGAGCAGTTCTTC. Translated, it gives CASSASGTSPWGDNEQFF. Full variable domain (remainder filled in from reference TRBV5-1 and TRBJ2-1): KAGVTQTPRYLIKTRGQQVTLSCSPISGHRSVSWYQQTPGQGLQFLFEYFSETQRNKGNFPGRFSGRQFSNSRSEMNVSTLELGDSALYLCASSASGTSPWGDNEQFFGPGTRLTVL.

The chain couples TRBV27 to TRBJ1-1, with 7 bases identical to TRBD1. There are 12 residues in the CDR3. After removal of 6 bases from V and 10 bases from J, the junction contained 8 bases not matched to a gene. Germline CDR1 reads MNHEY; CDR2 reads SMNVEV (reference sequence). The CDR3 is CASSSRGLGAFF. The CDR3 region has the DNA TGTGCCAGCAGCTCTAGGGGGCTAGGAGCTTTCTTT.

The CDR3 nucleotides are TGTGCCAGCAGTAGTCTGGGCTTCAACTCCTACGAGCAGTACTTC. This codes for CASSSLGFNSYEQYF. The chain is built from TRBV6-5 and TRBJ2-7; the D is unclear. Trimming took off 5 bases at V and 0 bases at J, with 14 bases between the two ends. CDR3 length: 15 amino acids. In germline, CDR1 is MNHEY, CDR2 SVGAGI.

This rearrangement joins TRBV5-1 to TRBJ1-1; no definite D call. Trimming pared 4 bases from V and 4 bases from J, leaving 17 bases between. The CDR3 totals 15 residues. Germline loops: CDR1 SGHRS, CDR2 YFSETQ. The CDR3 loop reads CASSQLPSPGTEAFF. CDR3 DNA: TGCGCCAGCAGCCAACTTCCGTCCCCGGGCACTGAAGCTTTCTTT.

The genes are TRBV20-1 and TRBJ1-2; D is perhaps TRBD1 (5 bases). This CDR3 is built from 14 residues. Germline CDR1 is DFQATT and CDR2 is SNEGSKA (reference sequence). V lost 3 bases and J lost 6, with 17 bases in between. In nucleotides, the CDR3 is TGCAGTGCTAGTAGCAGGGTGGGTGCGGATGGCTACACCTTC. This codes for CSASSRVGADGYTF.